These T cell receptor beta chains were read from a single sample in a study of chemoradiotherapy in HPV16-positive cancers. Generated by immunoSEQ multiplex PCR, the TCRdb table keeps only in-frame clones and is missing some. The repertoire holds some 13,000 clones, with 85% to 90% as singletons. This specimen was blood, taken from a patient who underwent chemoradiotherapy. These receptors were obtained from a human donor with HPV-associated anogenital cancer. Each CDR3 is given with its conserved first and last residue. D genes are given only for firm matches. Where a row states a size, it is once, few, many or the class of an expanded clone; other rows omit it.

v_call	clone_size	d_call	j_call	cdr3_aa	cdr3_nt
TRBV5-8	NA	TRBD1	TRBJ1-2	CASSQGEAGLNSYGYTF	TGTGCCAGCAGCCAGGGGGAGGCAGGCCTCAACTCCTATGGCTACACCTTC
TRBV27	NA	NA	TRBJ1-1	CATSLTGLNTEAFF	TGTGCCACATCACTGACAGGATTGAACACTGAAGCTTTCTTT
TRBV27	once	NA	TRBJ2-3	CASSFMGARGTDTQYF	TGTGCCAGCAGTTTTATGGGGGCGCGGGGCACAGATACGCAGTATTTT
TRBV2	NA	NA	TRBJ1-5	CASSDEGISNQPQHF	TGTGCCAGCAGTGATGAGGGTATAAGCAATCAGCCCCAGCATTTT
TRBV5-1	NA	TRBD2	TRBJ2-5	CASSLGLAGVLTQETQYF	TGCGCCAGCAGCCTGGGACTAGCGGGGGTACTAACTCAAGAGACCCAGTACTTC
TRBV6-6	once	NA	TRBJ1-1	CASNRGDTEAFF	TGTGCCAGCAATAGGGGGGACACTGAAGCTTTCTTT
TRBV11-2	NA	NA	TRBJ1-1	CASSRRWDTEAFF	TGTGCCAGCAGCCGCCGATGGGACACTGAAGCTTTCTTT
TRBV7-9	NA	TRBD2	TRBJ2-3	CASSRQGGITDTQYF	TGTGCCAGCAGCCGTCAGGGAGGGATCACAGATACGCAGTATTTT
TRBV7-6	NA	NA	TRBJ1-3	CASSLATDRPGNTIYF	TGTGCCAGCAGCTTAGCCACTGACAGGCCCGGAAACACCATATATTTT
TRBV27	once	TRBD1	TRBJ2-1	CASSLEGTGPSYNEQFF	TGTGCCAGCAGTTTAGAGGGGACAGGACCGTCCTACAATGAGCAGTTCTTC
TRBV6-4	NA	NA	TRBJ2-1	CASRLNNEQFF	TGTGCCAGCAGGCTCAACAATGAGCAGTTCTTC
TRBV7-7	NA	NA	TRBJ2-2	CASSQDQNTGELFF	TGTGCCAGCAGCCAGGACCAGAACACCGGGGAGCTGTTTTTT
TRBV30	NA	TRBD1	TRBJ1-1	CAWDRGVTEAFF	TGTGCCTGGGACAGGGGGGTCACTGAAGCTTTCTTT